These 15 T cell receptor beta chains originate from one sample sequenced in a study of graft-versus-host responses after intestinal transplantation. No antigen has been assigned to these receptors. Sequenced by immunoSEQ multiplex PCR; TCRdb stores in-frame clones only, minus some. Of some 36,000 clones listed, around 94% are singletons. This material consisted of unstimulated CD4+ T cells sorted from spleen or lymph node cells, taken before transplant. The receptors were gathered from a human donor who was the organ donor for an intestinal transplant.

The chain employs TRBV7-9 and TRBJ1-2; the D gene is possibly TRBD1 (6 bases). Germline V CDR1 and CDR2: SEHNR, FQNEAQ (reference sequence). CDR3 length equals 15 residues. The ends were cut back, 5 bases at V and 3 bases at J, with 16 bases in the middle. The chain's CDR3 is CASSTGAGAYYGYTF. The DNA of the CDR3 is TGTGCCAGCAGCACCGGGGCAGGGGCTTACTATGGCTACACCTTC.

CDR3 coding DNA: TGCGCCAGCAGCCTGACAGGGCTACAAGAGACCCAGTACTTC. Protein sequence: CASSLTGLQETQYF. This rearrangement joins TRBV5-1 to TRBJ2-7, with 7 bases lining up with TRBD1. The end of the DNA fits TRBJ2-5 better, so the J call may be wrong. Per germline, CDR1 SGHRS and CDR2 YFSETQ. CDR3 length: 14 residues.

The CDR3 DNA follows: TGCGCCAGCAGCGCCGGGACTAGCGGGGGGGCCTGGACAGATACGCAGTATTTT. Protein sequence: CASSAGTSGGAWTDTQYF. The chain combines TRBV5-1 with TRBJ2-3; 16 bases are a match to TRBD2. The CDR3 sequence is 18 residues long. The V gene's germline CDR1 is SGHRS and CDR2 YFSETQ. Trimming at V came to 4 bases and at J to 3 bases, leaving 8 bases not matched to a gene.

The V and J genes are TRBV6-5 and TRBJ1-2; D not resolved. CDR3 length: 16 residues. The V end was cut by 0 bases, the J end by 2 bases, with 13 bases between. The germline V gene has CDR1 MNHEY and CDR2 SVGAGI. The chain's CDR3 is CASSYSEKGSNYGYTF. CDR3 bases: TGTGCCAGCAGTTACTCCGAGAAAGGGTCAAACTATGGCTACACCTTC.

This rearrangement joins TRBV5-1 to TRBJ2-7; D remains ambiguous. V was pared by 0 bases and J by 0 bases, with 4 bases between. Germline CDR1 reads SGHRS; CDR2 reads YFSETQ. This CDR3 region has 13 residues. The CDR3 protein is CASSLGASYEQYF. The CDR3 DNA is TGCGCCAGCAGCTTGGGAGCCTCCTACGAGCAGTACTTC.

This CDR3 is CAWSVPGGTDTQYF. The DNA of the CDR3 is TGTGCCTGGAGTGTACCAGGGGGCACAGATACGCAGTATTTT. V gene TRBV30 combines with J gene TRBJ2-3; D may be TRBD1 (6 bases). V was pared by 0 bases and J by 1 base, with 8 bases between. Germline CDR1 reads GTSNPN; CDR2 reads SVGIG (reference sequence). The CDR3 consists of 14 residues.

The V and J genes are TRBV19 and TRBJ1-1; D gene uncertain. This CDR3 region has 12 residues. Per the germline V gene, CDR1 is LNHDA and CDR2 is SQIVND (reference sequence). Trimming removed 9 bases at V and 3 bases at J, with 11 bases between. CDR3 in DNA: TGTGCCAGCAGCCGATCGTACACTGAAGCTTTCTTT. Protein sequence: CASSRSYTEAFF.

V is TRBV5-1 and J is TRBJ1-3; 8 bases align to TRBD1. Looked up from germline, CDR1 is SGHRS and CDR2 is YFSETQ. J gave up 4 bases and V 4 bases, and 7 bases lay outside the gene matches. The CDR3 loop spans 15 amino acids. The CDR3 is CASSPGQGGGNTIYF. As DNA, the CDR3 is TGCGCCAGCAGCCCCGGACAGGGTGGAGGAAACACCATATATTTT.

This sequence joins TRBV4-3 and TRBJ1-2; D is ambiguous. This CDR3 comprises 13 residues. Germline V gene lookup returns CDR1 LGHNA and CDR2 YSLEER. The ends were cut back, 1 base at V and 8 bases at J, with 11 bases in the middle. In nucleotides, the CDR3 is TGCGCCAGCAGCCAAGTTTCACAGTCCGGCTACACCTTC. Translated, it gives CASSQVSQSGYTF.

This clone has only one observation. The genes are TRBV19 and TRBJ2-3; possible D gene TRBD1, 6 bases. The CDR3 is 15 residues long. V lost 3 bases to trimming and J lost 0 bases, with 10 bases between them. Germline-derived CDR1 and CDR2 are LNHDA and SQIVND (reference sequence). The CDR3 reads CASSIRGPSTDTQYF. The DNA for the CDR3 is TGTGCCAGTAGTATCAGGGGACCTAGCACAGATACGCAGTATTTT.

This rearrangement joins TRBV19 to TRBJ2-1; D is unclear. Germline assignment: CDR1 LNHDA and CDR2 SQIVND (reference sequence). Trimming left V 8 bases short and J 11 bases short, with 19 bases between. This CDR3 contains 13 residues. Written as DNA, the CDR3 is TGTGCCAGTGACCCCGGAACTTCCCGTCAGCAGTTCTTC. It codes for CASDPGTSRQQFF.

The rearrangement uses TRBV6-6 and TRBJ2-3; TRBD2 agrees at 11 bases. From germline, CDR1 is MNHNY and CDR2 SVGAGI (reference sequence). The CDR3 covers 16 residues. The V and J ends lost 10 bases and 2 bases, in that order; junction bases with no gene match: 11. CDR3 coding DNA: TGTGCCACCTTAGCGGGGGGGCGTGTTTTCACAGATACGCAGTATTTT. It codes for CATLAGGRVFTDTQYF.

The genes are TRBV6-1 and TRBJ1-5, with a weak D call TRBD1 (6 bases). This CDR3 has 13 residues. V was clipped by 7 bases and J by 3 bases, with 10 bases between them. The germline V gene has CDR1 MNHNS and CDR2 SASEGT. CDR3 residues: CASNGQLNQPQHF. Written as DNA, the CDR3 is TGTGCCAGCAACGGACAGCTCAATCAGCCCCAGCATTTT.

The rearrangement links TRBV7-2 to TRBJ2-7; D may be TRBD2 (6 bases). Trimming cost V 5 bases and J 1 base, with 9 bases left between them. CDR1 and CDR2 (germline): SGHTA, FQGNSA. The length of the CDR3 is 13 residues. CDR3 amino acids: CASSLSGSYEQYF. In DNA form, the CDR3 reads TGTGCCAGCAGCCTTAGCGGATCCTACGAGCAGTACTTC.

The chain combines TRBV30 with TRBJ2-3, with 8 bases matching TRBD2. Germline V gene data show CDR1 as GTSNPN and CDR2 as SVGIG (reference sequence). V trimming: 6 bases; J trimming: 7 bases; junction bases outside the gene matches: 12. There are 14 residues in the CDR3. Here the CDR3 DNA reads TGTGCCTGTCAAATTTTAGCGGGGATAAATACGCAGTATTTT. Protein product: CACQILAGINTQYF.